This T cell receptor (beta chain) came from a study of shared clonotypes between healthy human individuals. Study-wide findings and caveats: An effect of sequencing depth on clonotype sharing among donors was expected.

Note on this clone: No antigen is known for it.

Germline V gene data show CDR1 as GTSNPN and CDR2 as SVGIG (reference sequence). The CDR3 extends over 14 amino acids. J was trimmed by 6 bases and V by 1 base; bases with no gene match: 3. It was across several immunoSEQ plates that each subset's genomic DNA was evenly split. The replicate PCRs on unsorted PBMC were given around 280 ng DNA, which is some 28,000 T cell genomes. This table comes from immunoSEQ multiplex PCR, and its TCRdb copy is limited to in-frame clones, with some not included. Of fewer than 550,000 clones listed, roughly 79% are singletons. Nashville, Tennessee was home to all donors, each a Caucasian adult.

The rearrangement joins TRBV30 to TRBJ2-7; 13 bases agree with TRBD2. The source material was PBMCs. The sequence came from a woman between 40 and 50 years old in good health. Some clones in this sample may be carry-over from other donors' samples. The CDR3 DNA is TGTGCCTGGAGTGGGAGACTAGCGGGAGGCGAGCAGTACTTC. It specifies CAWSGRLAGGEQYF.